The 8 T cell receptor beta chains listed next were all sequenced from one sample in a study of cytomegalovirus exposure and HLA in healthy donors. PCR involved 60 Vbeta and 13 Jbeta primers. The data were produced by immunoSEQ multiplex PCR, yet TCRdb's version contains in-frame clones alone and is incomplete. The table shows some 110,000 clones, with roughly 80% occurring only once. Sequenced input: PBMCs. The receptor set was obtained from a woman in her forties in good health and CMV-seropositive.

The chain carries TRBV19 and TRBJ2-4, with D possibly TRBD1 on 5 matching bases. Germline CDR1 and CDR2: LNHDA and SQIVND (reference sequence). The CDR3 is made up of 13 amino acids. V was clipped by 8 bases and J by 5 bases, with 13 bases between them. The CDR3 DNA follows: TGTGCCAGTCGCCAGGGTCCCCAAAACATTCAGTACTTC. Translating gives CASRQGPQNIQYF.

This chain joins TRBV9 and TRBJ2-2; 7 bases are a match to TRBD2. Germline V gene lookup returns CDR1 SGDLS and CDR2 YYNGEE. CDR3 length: 16 amino acids. The J segment lost 0 bases and the V segment lost 4 bases, leaving 6 bases of the junction unmatched. CDR3 sequence reads: CASSPRGDANTGELFF. CDR3 in DNA: TGTGCCAGCAGCCCCCGGGGGGACGCGAACACCGGGGAGCTGTTTTTT.

The chain joins TRBV21-1 to TRBJ1-1. TRBV21-1 constitutes a pseudogene. The CDR3 has 12 amino acids. CDR3 region: CAGGRLDTEAFF. The DNA for the CDR3 is TGTGCCGGAGGGAGGTTAGACACTGAAGCTTTCTTT.

V is TRBV7-9 and J is TRBJ2-7; possible D gene TRBD1, 6 bases. Germline assignment: CDR1 SEHNR and CDR2 FQNEAQ (reference sequence). The germline V and J ends were trimmed by 4 bases and 7 bases, with 14 bases remaining between them. The CDR3 is 13 residues long. The CDR3 sequence is CASSSRDNREQYF. The CDR3 coding sequence is TGTGCCAGCAGCTCCCGGGACAACCGAGAGCAGTACTTC.

The chain combines TRBV10-3 with TRBJ2-2; D gene unclear. The V end lost 3 bases, the J end lost 6 bases, and 5 bases lay between the germline ends. Germline assignment: CDR1 ENHRY and CDR2 SYGVKD. This CDR3 region has 12 residues. The CDR3 DNA reads as TGTGCCATCAGTGATCCGGCCGGGGAGCTGTTTTTT. As protein: CAISDPAGELFF.

The chain couples TRBV19 to TRBJ2-7; D gene unclear. The CDR3 contains 11 residues. The germline V and J ends were trimmed by 6 bases and 6 bases, with 9 bases remaining between them. Germline assignment: CDR1 LNHDA and CDR2 SQIVND (reference sequence). This CDR3 is CASRAGLEQYF. CDR3 nucleotides: TGTGCCAGTAGGGCTGGTCTCGAGCAGTACTTC. Full variable domain (missing parts from reference TRBV19 and TRBJ2-7): DGGITQSPKYLFRKEGQNVTLSCEQNLNHDAMYWYRQDPGQGLRLIYYSQIVNDFQKGDIAEGYSVSREKKESFPLTVTSAQKNPTAFYLCASRAGLEQYFGPGTRLTVT.

This clone was picked up a small number of times. The chain uses TRBV7-9 and TRBJ2-7, with TRBD1 as a possible D gene (8 bases). The ends were cut back, 4 bases at V and 5 bases at J, with 21 bases in the middle. The CDR3 loop spans 16 amino acids. The V gene's germline CDR1 is SEHNR and CDR2 FQNEAQ (reference sequence). CDR3 sequence (DNA): TGTGCCAGCAGCTGGGGGAGGGGACAGGCTAACCACGAGCAGTACTTC. Translating gives CASSWGRGQANHEQYF.

This clone was recorded once. The chain is built from TRBV2 and TRBJ2-7; D not certain. The CDR3 has 10 amino acids. Germline CDR1 reads SNHLY; CDR2 reads FYNNEI. Trimming left V 7 bases short and J 13 bases short, with 14 bases between. Here the CDR3 reads CASTAYRPYF. CDR3 nucleotides: TGTGCCAGCACCGCCTACAGACCATACTTC.